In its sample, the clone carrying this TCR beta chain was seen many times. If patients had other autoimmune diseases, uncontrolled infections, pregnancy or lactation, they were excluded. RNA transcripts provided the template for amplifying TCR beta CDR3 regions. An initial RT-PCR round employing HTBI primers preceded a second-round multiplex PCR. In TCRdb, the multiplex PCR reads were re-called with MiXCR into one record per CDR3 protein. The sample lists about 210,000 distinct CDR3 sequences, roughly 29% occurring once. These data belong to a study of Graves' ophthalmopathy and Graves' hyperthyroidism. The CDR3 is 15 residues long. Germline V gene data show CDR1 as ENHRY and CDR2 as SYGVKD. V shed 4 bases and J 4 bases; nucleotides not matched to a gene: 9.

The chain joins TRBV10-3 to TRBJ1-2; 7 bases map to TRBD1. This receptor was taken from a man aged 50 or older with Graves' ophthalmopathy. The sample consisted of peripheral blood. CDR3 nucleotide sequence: TGTGCCATCAGTGGAGGGACAGTTTTTTCCTATGGCTACACCTTC. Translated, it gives CAISGGTVFSYGYTF.